Listed below are T cell receptor beta chains from one sample, sequenced in a study of graft-versus-host responses after intestinal transplantation. Method: immunoSEQ multiplex PCR; TCRdb's copy keeps in-frame clones and lacks some. The table includes about 120,000 clones, over 85% detected once. No antigen has been assigned to these receptors. The sequencing used unstimulated CD4+ T cells sorted from spleen or lymph node cells, collected before intestinal transplant. These receptors all stem from a human donor who received an intestinal transplant. The CDR3 runs from the conserved cysteine through the conserved F or W. D genes are given only for firm matches. Some rows have no size entry. The others give once, few or many, or a class for an expanded clone.

d_call,v_call,j_call,clone_size,cdr3_aa,cdr3_nt
-,TRBV6-5,TRBJ1-3,-,CASSYSGLTPGNTIYF,TGTGCCAGCAGTTACTCGGGCCTCACCCCTGGAAACACCATATATTTT
TRBD2,TRBV7-7,TRBJ2-1,-,CASSPSGRVNEQFF,TGTGCTAGCAGCCCTAGCGGGAGGGTCAATGAGCAGTTCTTC
TRBD1,TRBV18,TRBJ2-7,-,CASSVDRSYEQYF,TGTGCCAGCTCAGTGGACAGGTCCTACGAGCAGTACTTC
TRBD2,TRBV9,TRBJ2-1,-,CASSAPRFGSGRGNEQFF,TGTGCCAGCAGCGCCCCCCGATTCGGTAGCGGGAGGGGTAATGAGCAGTTCTTC
TRBD2,TRBV19,TRBJ2-1,-,CASSSRAGGRSYNEQFF,TGTGCCAGTAGTTCCCGCGCGGGGGGTCGATCCTACAATGAGCAGTTCTTC
-,TRBV4-1,TRBJ1-4,-,CASSPKTWDPEKLFF,TGCGCCAGCAGCCCCAAGACTTGGGATCCTGAAAAACTGTTTTTT
-,TRBV5-1,TRBJ2-5,-,CASSLGARETQYF,TGCGCCAGCAGCTTAGGGGCTCGGGAGACCCAGTACTTC
-,TRBV19,TRBJ2-1,few,CASSPADPGDEQFF,TGTGCCAGTAGTCCCGCGGATCCTGGGGATGAGCAGTTCTTC
-,TRBV6-5,TRBJ2-5,-,CASSYSGTVSEQYF,TGTGCCAGCAGTTACTCGGGGACGGTGTCGGAGCAGTACTTC
TRBD2,TRBV9,TRBJ2-1,-,CASSGLAGGKLAYNEQFF,TGTGCCAGCAGCGGACTAGCGGGAGGCAAGTTAGCCTACAATGAGCAGTTCTTC
TRBD2,TRBV30,TRBJ2-1,-,CAWSVRTSGRGQFF,TGTGCCTGGAGTGTACGGACTAGCGGGAGGGGTCAGTTCTTC
TRBD1,TRBV5-6,TRBJ2-1,-,CASSLHIRRDRDNEQFF,TGTGCCAGCAGCTTACATATTCGGCGGGACAGGGACAATGAGCAGTTCTTC
-,TRBV6-5,TRBJ1-2,-,CASSYSIRNYGYTF,TGTGCCAGCAGTTACTCGATACGGAACTATGGCTACACCTTC
-,TRBV5-6,TRBJ2-1,-,CASSLRQEQFF,TGTGCCAGCAGCTTGAGGCAGGAGCAGTTCTTC
-,TRBV30,TRBJ1-2,-,CAWRGLNYGYTF,TGTGCCTGGAGGGGGCTTAACTATGGCTACACCTTC
TRBD1,TRBV6-1,TRBJ2-7,-,CASSEAKRGQGAYEQYF,TGTGCCAGCAGTGAAGCGAAACGAGGACAGGGGGCTTACGAGCAGTACTTC
-,TRBV7-2,TRBJ1-1,-,CASSLGGESTEAFF,TGTGCCAGCAGCTTAGGCGGAGAGAGCACTGAAGCTTTCTTT
-,TRBV7-9,TRBJ2-3,-,CASSLSQGDTQYF,TGTGCCAGCAGCCTTAGCCAGGGGGATACGCAGTATTTT
-,TRBV2,TRBJ1-3,once,CASSENVALGNTIYF,TGTGCCAGCAGTGAAAATGTTGCGCTTGGAAACACCATATATTTT
-,TRBV7-2,TRBJ1-2,-,CASSFIRPGTYGYTF,TGTGCCAGCAGCTTCATCCGTCCAGGGACCTATGGCTACACCTTC
-,TRBV18,TRBJ1-5,once,CASSPQYGGHQPQHF,TGTGCCAGCTCACCACAGTACGGGGGCCATCAGCCCCAGCATTTT
-,TRBV6-5,TRBJ2-7,-,CASSPRYHEQYF,TGTGCCAGCAGTCCCAGGTACCACGAGCAGTACTTC
TRBD1,TRBV6-5,TRBJ1-2,-,CASSYSTGGNGYTF,TGTGCCAGCAGTTACTCGACAGGGGGAAATGGCTACACCTTC
TRBD2,TRBV5-1,TRBJ2-5,-,CASGLAGGGQETQYF,TGCGCCAGTGGACTAGCGGGAGGAGGGCAAGAGACCCAGTACTTC
-,TRBV27,TRBJ2-2,-,CASSPGIHNGELFF,TGTGCCAGCAGTCCCGGGATCCATAACGGGGAGCTGTTTTTT
-,TRBV5-1,TRBJ2-6,-,CASSLPTTRSGANVLTF,TGCGCCAGCAGCTTACCTACAACGAGGTCTGGGGCCAACGTCCTGACTTTC
-,TRBV7-8,TRBJ2-2,-,CASSSSTLPGELFF,TGTGCCAGCAGCTCTTCAACCCTCCCCGGGGAGCTGTTTTTT
-,TRBV27,TRBJ2-7,-,CASSLLGDFYEQYF,TGTGCCAGCAGTTTATTAGGGGACTTCTACGAGCAGTACTTC
-,TRBV6-1,TRBJ1-4,-,CASSPGGVEKLFF,TGTGCCAGCAGCCCCGGGGGCGTTGAAAAACTGTTTTTT
TRBD1,TRBV6-1,TRBJ2-1,-,CASGETGLHEQFF,TGTGCCAGCGGGGAGACAGGGTTGCATGAGCAGTTCTTC
-,TRBV6-5,TRBJ1-1,-,CASSYDGDTEAFF,TGTGCCAGCAGTTACGACGGGGACACTGAAGCTTTCTTT
-,TRBV6-5,TRBJ2-7,-,CASSLRGTASYEQYF,TGTGCCAGCAGCCTTCGGGGGACAGCCTCCTACGAGCAGTACTTC
-,TRBV6-5,TRBJ2-1,-,CASSYLGSNNEQFF,TGTGCCAGCAGTTACTTGGGCTCCAACAATGAGCAGTTCTTC
TRBD2,TRBV7-2,TRBJ2-7,-,CASSPRGISVAGLNEQYF,TGTGCCAGCAGCCCTAGGGGGATTTCGGTAGCGGGACTCAACGAGCAGTACTTC
TRBD2,TRBV7-2,TRBJ2-1,few,CASSYLRSGRDNEQFF,TGTGCCAGCAGCTACTTGAGGAGCGGGAGGGACAATGAGCAGTTCTTC
-,TRBV18,TRBJ1-4,-,CASFTSPGEKLFF,TGTGCCAGCTTCACCTCCCCGGGAGAAAAACTGTTTTTT
TRBD1,TRBV2,TRBJ2-5,-,CASSVGTGGQETQYF,TGTGCCAGCAGTGTGGGGACAGGGGGGCAAGAGACCCAGTACTTC
-,TRBV28,TRBJ2-1,-,CASGSGNSYNEQFF,TGTGCCAGCGGTAGTGGCAACTCCTACAATGAGCAGTTCTTC
TRBD2,TRBV2,TRBJ2-2,-,CASGREFGELFF,TGTGCCAGCGGGCGGGAGTTCGGGGAGCTGTTTTTT
-,TRBV27,TRBJ1-1,once,CASSSLGARLATEAFF,TGTGCCAGCAGTTCCCTGGGGGCTCGGTTGGCCACTGAAGCTTTCTTT
-,TRBV7-9,TRBJ1-3,once,CASSLAEVPSGNTIYF,TGTGCCAGCAGCTTAGCAGAGGTTCCCTCTGGAAACACCATATATTTT
-,TRBV19,TRBJ1-2,-,CASSIFTSYGYTF,TGTGCCAGTAGTATATTTACCAGCTATGGCTACACCTTC
TRBD2,TRBV5-4,TRBJ2-5,-,CASSKEIGTSGTQYF,TGTGCCAGCAGCAAAGAAATCGGGACTAGCGGGACCCAGTACTTC
TRBD2,TRBV19,TRBJ2-1,-,CASSPSGRAKEQFF,TGTGCCAGTAGTCCCAGCGGGAGGGCAAAAGAGCAGTTCTTC
-,TRBV19,TRBJ1-5,-,CASSRRQGNQPQHF,TGTGCCAGTAGTAGGAGACAGGGCAATCAGCCCCAGCATTTT
-,TRBV28,TRBJ1-2,-,CASSFPQNYGYTF,TGTGCCAGCTCTTTCCCCCAGAACTATGGCTACACCTTC
-,TRBV28,TRBJ2-7,once,CASSSPWEQYF,TGTGCCAGCAGTTCACCCTGGGAGCAGTACTTC
TRBD2,TRBV27,TRBJ2-7,-,CASSSSGLAGVTYEQYF,TGTGCCAGCAGTTCCTCCGGGCTAGCGGGAGTCACCTACGAGCAGTACTTC
TRBD1,TRBV7-9,TRBJ2-7,-,CASSLGWGQIYEQYF,TGTGCCAGCAGCTTAGGATGGGGACAGATCTACGAGCAGTACTTC
-,TRBV9,TRBJ2-1,-,CASSLGGGSNNEQFF,TGTGCCAGCAGCTTAGGAGGGGGGAGCAACAATGAGCAGTTCTTC
-,TRBV6-4,TRBJ2-1,-,CASSDRSGPGPEQFF,TGTGCCAGCAGTGACCGTTCCGGACCCGGGCCCGAGCAGTTCTTC
TRBD2,TRBV6-5,TRBJ2-3,-,CASSATRTSGNTQYF,TGTGCCAGCAGTGCGACTCGGACTAGCGGAAATACGCAGTATTTT
-,TRBV6-5,TRBJ1-1,-,CASSYGGGMNTEAFF,TGTGCCAGCAGTTACGGAGGGGGGATGAACACTGAAGCTTTCTTT
-,TRBV5-4,TRBJ2-5,-,CASSFSGHQETQYF,TGTGCCAGCAGCTTTTCGGGACACCAAGAGACCCAGTACTTC
-,TRBV5-1,TRBJ1-4,-,CASSLYQGQSNEKLFF,TGCGCCAGCAGCTTGTACCAAGGACAGTCTAATGAAAAACTGTTTTTT